This T cell receptor (beta chain) was found in a study of T cells in localized non-small cell lung cancer. Profiled with immunoSEQ multiplex PCR; TCRdb holds only in-frame clones, not every one. The sample lists nearly 40,000 clones; around 84% were seen once. Specimen: peripheral blood, collected before any cancer treatment. This clonotype was sampled from a man aged 18 to 49 with stage I lung adenocarcinoma.

CDR3 sequence: CASSPKRGVTGELFF. CDR3 in DNA: TGCGCCAGCAGCCCCAAGCGGGGGGTCACCGGGGAGCTGTTTTTT. J is TRBJ2-2 and V is TRBV5-1, with 9 bases matching TRBD2. After removal of 4 bases from V and 4 bases from J, the junction contained 5 bases not matched to a gene. The germline V gene has CDR1 SGHRS and CDR2 YFSETQ. The CDR3 is 15 amino acids.